This TCR beta chain appears in the sequencing data of a study of cytomegalovirus exposure and HLA in healthy donors. Trimming stripped 0 bases from V and 2 bases from J, with 12 bases between. In germline, CDR1 is KGHSH, CDR2 LQKENI. This CDR3 is 16 amino acids long. Both 60 Vbeta primers and 13 Jbeta primers went into the PCR. Using immunoSEQ multiplex PCR, the repertoire was profiled, and TCRdb retains in-frame clones only, with some absent. The table includes about 200,000 clones, 75% to 90% detected once. Points from the study as a whole: Most TCR beta V segments were productive about 90% or about 30% of the time in an earlier analysis.

In regard to this clone: Its antigen is still unknown.

The TCR was taken from a woman in her forties in good health and CMV-seronegative. This chain connects TRBV18 to TRBJ2-3; TRBD1 is a possible D gene (6 bases). The source material was PBMCs. The CDR3 region is CASSPPQGRATDTQYF. CDR3 in DNA: TGTGCCAGCTCACCACCGCAGGGGAGAGCCACAGATACGCAGTATTTT.